The entry that follows covers one TCR beta chain sequence. Methods used by the authors: By means of reference gene primer amplification, nucleated cell counts were estimated. This table comes from immunoSEQ multiplex PCR, and its TCRdb copy is limited to in-frame clones, with some not included. V and J calls and clone size are as listed in that table; D and trimming were resolved from the DNA. The sample comprises roughly 75,000 clones, 80% to 95% of which are singletons, and 6% to 7.5% rests with the top ten. This entry comes from a study of blood T cell repertoires in COVID-19. Germline-derived CDR1 and CDR2 are GTSNPN and SVGIG (reference sequence). The CDR3 is made up of 14 amino acids. J gave up 2 bases and V 1 base, and 2 bases lay outside the gene matches.

Sequenced input: peripheral blood. The chain joins TRBV30 to TRBJ1-2; TRBD1 matches 9 bases. The TCR comes from a human donor in a cohort sampled during active COVID-19. The CDR3 spells CAWSGDRANYGYTF. The CDR3 region has the DNA TGTGCCTGGAGTGGGGACAGGGCAAACTATGGCTACACCTTC.